One sample yielded the 21 T cell receptor beta chains listed below, sequenced in a study of CD8 T cells in Susac syndrome. Random hexamers were used to reverse transcribe an amount of roughly 0.5 to 1 ug RNA. TCRdb fed the immunoSEQ multiplex PCR reads into MiXCR, producing one record per CDR3 protein. Here the sample spans about 300,000 distinct CDR3 sequences, about 91% being singletons. Source material: CD8+ T cells from PBMCs. These receptors came from a human donor with multiple sclerosis.

The chain uses TRBV20-1 and TRBJ2-5; possibly TRBD2 for D (5 bases). The germline V gene encodes CDR1 DFQATT and CDR2 SNEGSKA (reference sequence). This CDR3 contains 15 residues. Trimming took off 2 bases at V and 5 bases at J, with 18 bases between the two ends. CDR3 residues: CSARSGRGEIETQYF. CDR3 nucleotide sequence: TGCAGTGCTAGATCAGGTCGGGGTGAGATCGAGACCCAGTACTTC.

This clonotype was picked up one time. This chain uses TRBV6-1 with TRBJ2-5; unclear D gene. Per germline, CDR1 MNHNS and CDR2 SASEGT. V lost 7 bases, J lost 0 bases, and 18 bases lay in between. CDR3 length: 16 amino acids. In DNA form, the CDR3 reads TGTGCCAGCACCACCGGCAAGAGGCCAGACCAAGAGACCCAGTACTTC. Its translation is CASTTGKRPDQETQYF.

The J gene is TRBJ2-2, the V gene TRBV6-4; tentatively, D is TRBD1 (6 bases). The germline V and J ends were trimmed by 3 bases and 3 bases, with 14 bases remaining between them. Germline V lookup: CDR1 MRHNA, CDR2 SNTAGT. The CDR3 extends over 16 amino acids. CDR3 DNA sequence: TGTGCCAGCAGTGAAACCGGGACAAGAGACACCGGGGAGCTGTTTTTT. It specifies CASSETGTRDTGELFF.

This clonotype has a single count. The chain links TRBV20-1 to TRBJ2-5; TRBD1 is a possible D gene (6 bases). Per germline, CDR1 DFQATT and CDR2 SNEGSKA (reference sequence). The CDR3 totals 16 residues. Trimming shortened V by 6 bases and J by 1 base, and 21 bases separated the two germline ends. The CDR3 coding sequence is TGCAGTGCGACCCATTGGGGTGACAGGTTCCAAGAGACCCAGTACTTC. Translation gives CSATHWGDRFQETQYF.

V gene TRBV7-8 combines with J gene TRBJ2-1, with 12 bases aligning to TRBD2. The V gene's germline CDR1 is SGHVS and CDR2 FQNEAQ. Losses at the gene ends were 3 bases for V and 4 bases for J; bases not matched to a gene: 13. The CDR3 runs 19 residues. This CDR3 reads CASSLQPTLAGGPYNEQFF. The CDR3, as DNA: TGTGCCAGCAGCTTGCAGCCGACCCTAGCGGGGGGGCCATACAATGAGCAGTTCTTC.

This chain uses TRBV29-1 with TRBJ2-7; 12 bases match TRBD1. This CDR3 is built from 14 residues. The J segment lost 5 bases and the V segment lost 6 bases, leaving 8 bases of the junction unmatched. Germline CDR1 is SQVTM and CDR2 is ANQGSEA. CDR3 residues: CSVDPGQGADEQYF. The DNA for the CDR3 is TGCAGCGTAGATCCGGGACAGGGGGCCGACGAGCAGTACTTC.

The gene calls are TRBV5-6 and TRBJ2-2, with 7 bases that match TRBD2. The CDR3 runs 18 residues. The V and J ends lost 2 bases and 1 base, in that order; junction bases with no gene match: 11. Germline V lookup: CDR1 SGHDT, CDR2 YYEEEE. CDR3 sequence reads: CASSFRTASGWNTGELFF. The CDR3, as DNA: TGTGCCAGCAGCTTCAGGACGGCTAGCGGATGGAACACCGGGGAGCTGTTTTTT.

This chain joins TRBV29-1 and TRBJ1-2; 12 bases align to TRBD1. V shed 4 bases and J 4 bases; nucleotides not matched to a gene: 7. This CDR3 region has 15 residues. In germline, CDR1 is SQVTM, CDR2 ANQGSEA. CDR3 sequence reads: CSVGKGQGALYGYTF. CDR3 DNA sequence: TGCAGCGTTGGCAAGGGACAGGGGGCCCTCTATGGCTACACCTTC.

This chain uses TRBV29-1 with TRBJ2-7; the match to TRBD2 covers 7 bases. Germline V lookup: CDR1 SQVTM, CDR2 ANQGSEA. Germline trimming cut 5 bases from V and 3 bases from J; bases unmatched to any gene: 10. The CDR3 consists of 14 residues. DNA of the CDR3: TGCAGCGTTTCCGGGGGGTTTTCCAGCTACGAGCAGTACTTC. Translation gives CSVSGGFSSYEQYF.

The chain employs TRBV4-1 and TRBJ2-7; D perhaps matches TRBD2 (6 bases). V was clipped by 4 bases and J by 3 bases, with 10 bases between them. The CDR3 is 13 amino acids. Germline V gene lookup returns CDR1 MGHRA and CDR2 YSYEKL. CDR3 sequence reads: CASSRREDYEQYF. CDR3 DNA sequence: TGCGCCAGCAGCCGGAGGGAAGACTACGAGCAGTACTTC.

Note on this clonotype: The missing conserved phenylalanine or tryptophan at the end of this CDR3 makes a read error likely. It is unclear where the CDR3 begins or ends on the DNA, so no DNA is shown, and the CDR3 is as TCRdb lists it. The chain joins TRBV2 to TRBJ1-2; the D call of TRBD1 is as the table states it, not checked on the DNA. The CDR3 spans 11 amino acids, including both terminal residues. Germline-derived CDR1 and CDR2 are SNHLY and FYNNEI. The CDR3 loop is CASSEALHTGV.

The chain couples TRBV6-2 or TRBV6-3 to TRBJ2-7; maybe TRBD1 (6 bases). The V end was cut by 7 bases, the J end by 5 bases, with 15 bases between. The CDR3 has 13 amino acids. The germline V gene encodes CDR1 MNHEY and CDR2 SVGEGT. The CDR3 region is CASTRTVPDEQYF. CDR3 bases: TGTGCCAGCACCCGGACAGTTCCCGACGAGCAGTACTTC.

This sequence joins TRBV6-1 and TRBJ2-1; 8 nucleotides line up with TRBD2. The CDR3 is 15 amino acids. From germline, CDR1 is MNHNS and CDR2 SASEGT. V lost 5 bases, J lost 3 bases, and 6 bases stayed unmatched. The CDR3 region has the DNA TGTGCCAGCAGTCTAACTAGCGGAGACTACAATGAGCAGTTCTTC. Its translation: CASSLTSGDYNEQFF.

This CDR3 reads CASSVGARDEQFF. The CDR3 bases are TGTGCCAGCAGCGTGGGGGCACGGGATGAGCAGTTCTTC. The chain couples TRBV9 to TRBJ2-1, with D maybe TRBD1 (6 bases). V lost 2 bases and J 8 bases, leaving 11 bases between the germline ends. CDR3 length equals 13 residues. CDR1 is SGDLS, CDR2 YYNGEE, per germline.

CDR3 sequence: CSEDNLLGNYGYTF. The CDR3 DNA is TGCAGTGAAGATAACCTTTTGGGGAACTATGGCTACACCTTC. The rearrangement uses TRBV29-1 and TRBJ1-2; D is unresolved. The V gene's germline CDR1 is SQVTM and CDR2 ANQGSEA. This CDR3 contains 14 residues.

This sequence joins TRBV27 and TRBJ1-3, with D perhaps TRBD1 (6 bases). Trimming cost V 8 bases and J 3 bases, with 14 bases left between them. The germline V gene has CDR1 MNHEY and CDR2 SMNVEV (reference sequence). The CDR3 spans 14 residues. In DNA, the CDR3 is TGTGCCAGCGGTACAGGGCTTGTTGGAAACACCATATATTTT. The encoded protein is CASGTGLVGNTIYF.

The chain employs TRBV3-1 and TRBJ2-2, with D perhaps being TRBD1 or TRBD2 (5 bases each). This CDR3 is built from 17 residues. The germline CDR1 and CDR2 sequences are LGHDT and YNNKEL (reference sequence). V lost 3 bases and J lost 1, with 15 bases in between. The CDR3 reads CASSHIAGAENTGELFF. The CDR3 nucleotides are TGTGCCAGCAGCCACATCGCCGGGGCAGAGAACACCGGGGAGCTGTTTTTT. Full variable domain (rest looked up from reference TRBV3-1 and TRBJ2-2): DTAVSQTPKYLVTQMGNDKSIKCEQNLGHDTMYWYKQDSKKFLKIMFSYNNKELIINETVPNRFSPKSPDKAHLNLHINSLELGDSAVYFCASSHIAGAENTGELFFGEGSRLTVL.

V usage is TRBV6-2 or TRBV6-3 and J usage is TRBJ2-1, with TRBD2 identical over 9 bases. Germline V gene sequence: CDR1 MNHEY, CDR2 SVGEGT. Trimming at V came to 6 bases and at J to 4 bases, leaving 10 bases not matched to a gene. The CDR3 runs to 16 residues. The CDR3 protein is CASSHPTSGRYNEQFF. The CDR3 DNA sequence: TGTGCCAGCAGCCACCCTACTAGCGGGCGTTACAATGAGCAGTTCTTC.

This clonotype was seen a single time. The rearrangement joins TRBV9 to TRBJ2-2; D not resolved. V was pared by 6 bases and J by 6 bases, with 15 bases between. CDR1 and CDR2 from the germline V gene are SGDLS and YYNGEE. This CDR3 contains 14 residues. CDR3 loop: CASTGLDRAGELFF. The CDR3 bases are TGTGCCAGCACCGGATTGGATAGGGCCGGGGAGCTGTTTTTT.

The gene calls are TRBV27 and TRBJ2-1, with 9 nucleotides matching TRBD2. The germline V gene encodes CDR1 MNHEY and CDR2 SMNVEV (reference sequence). The CDR3 consists of 15 residues. Trimming removed 0 bases from V and 10 bases from J; junction bases left unmatched: 7. Here the CDR3 reads CASSLSIRGLAEQFF. The CDR3 bases are TGTGCCAGCAGTTTATCGATCCGGGGACTAGCCGAGCAGTTCTTC.

J is TRBJ2-3 and V is TRBV6-2 or TRBV6-3; 10 positions agree with TRBD2. CDR1 and CDR2 from the germline V gene are MNHEY and SVGEGT. Losses at the gene ends were 1 base for V and 13 bases for J; bases not matched to a gene: 8. CDR3 length: 14 residues. Here the CDR3 DNA reads TGTGCCAGCAGTTACTTGGCTAGCGGGGGAGCGGAGTATTTT. The encoded protein is CASSYLASGGAEYF.